This TCR beta chain was identified in a study of a mutant IDH1 vaccine in newly diagnosed glioma. Clones were sequenced by immunoSEQ multiplex PCR, and TCRdb holds only the in-frame ones, with some missing. The sample shows 70,000 or so clones, around four fifths of them seen only once. This sample's time point: baseline, week 1 (first vaccination visit). Treatment in this sample: pre-vaccination baseline after standard-of-care therapy. Per germline, CDR1 GTSNPN and CDR2 SVGIG (reference sequence). The CDR3 totals 17 residues. Trimming at V came to 4 bases and at J to 3 bases, leaving 8 bases not matched to a gene.

The sample was peripheral blood mononuclear cells (PBMCs), taken from a glioma patient treated with radiotherapy, temozolomide or both. The sequence was collected from a woman aged 18 to 35 with glioma. Some clones in this sample may be carry-over from other donors' samples. The rearrangement joins TRBV30 to TRBJ2-6; TRBD2 aligns across 11 bases. The CDR3 coding sequence is TGTGCCTGGACGGATCTAGCGGGAGGAGATGGGGCCAACGTCCTGACTTTC. This codes for CAWTDLAGGDGANVLTF.